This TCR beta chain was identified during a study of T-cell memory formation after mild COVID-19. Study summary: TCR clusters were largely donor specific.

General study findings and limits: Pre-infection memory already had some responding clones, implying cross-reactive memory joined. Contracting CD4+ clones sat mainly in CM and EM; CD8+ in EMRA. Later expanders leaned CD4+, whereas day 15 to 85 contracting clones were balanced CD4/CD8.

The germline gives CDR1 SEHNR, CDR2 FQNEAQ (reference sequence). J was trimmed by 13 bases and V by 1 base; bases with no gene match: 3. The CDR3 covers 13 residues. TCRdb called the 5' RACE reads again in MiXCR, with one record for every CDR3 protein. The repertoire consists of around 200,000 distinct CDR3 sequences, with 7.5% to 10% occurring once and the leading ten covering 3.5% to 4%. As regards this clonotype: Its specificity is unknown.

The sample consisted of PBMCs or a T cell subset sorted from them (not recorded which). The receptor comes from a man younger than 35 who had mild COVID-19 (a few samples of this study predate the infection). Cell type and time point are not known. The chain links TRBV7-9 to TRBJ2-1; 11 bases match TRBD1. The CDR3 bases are TGTGCCAGCAGCTTAGTAGGGACAGGGGGACAGTTCTTC. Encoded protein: CASSLVGTGGQFF. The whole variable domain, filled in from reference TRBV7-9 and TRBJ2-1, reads DTGVSQNPRHKITKRGQNVTFRCDPISEHNRLYWYRQTLGQGPEFLTYFQNEAQLEKSRLLSDRFSAERPKGSFSTLEIQRTEQGDSAMYLCASSLVGTGGQFFGPGTRLTVL.